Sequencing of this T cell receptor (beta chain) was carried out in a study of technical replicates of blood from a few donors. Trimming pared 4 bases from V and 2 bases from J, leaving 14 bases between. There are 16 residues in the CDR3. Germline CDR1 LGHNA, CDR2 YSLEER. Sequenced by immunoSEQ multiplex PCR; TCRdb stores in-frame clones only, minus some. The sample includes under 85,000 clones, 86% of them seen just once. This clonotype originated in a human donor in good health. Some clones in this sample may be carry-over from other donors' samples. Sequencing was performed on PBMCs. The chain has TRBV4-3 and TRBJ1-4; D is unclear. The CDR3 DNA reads TGCGCCAGCAGCCCCGAGGGCCCGGGCACTAATGAAAAACTGTTTTTT. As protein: CASSPEGPGTNEKLFF.